Listed below are T cell receptor beta chains from one sample, sequenced in a study of blood T cell repertoires in COVID-19. The repertoire was sequenced with immunoSEQ multiplex PCR; TCRdb's copy has only in-frame clones and lacks some. The table records 160,000 or so clones, roughly 83% of them present only once. The sample was peripheral blood. The receptor set was obtained from a human donor in a cohort sampled during active COVID-19. The CDR3 runs from the conserved cysteine through the conserved F or W. The D gene is left open where the match is weak. Only some rows state a clone size, as once, few, many or a class for expanded clones.

d_call j_call clone_size v_call cdr3_aa cdr3_nt
TRBD1 TRBJ2-4 - TRBV6-5 CASSHEGQGGNIQYF TGTGCCAGCAGTCACGAAGGACAGGGGGGGAACATTCAGTACTTC
- TRBJ2-2 few TRBV6-5 CASSLQGNTGELFF TGTGCCAGCAGTTTACAGGGGAACACCGGGGAGCTGTTTTTT
- TRBJ2-7 - TRBV4-1 CASSQEGGGFGEQYF TGCGCCAGCAGCCAAGAAGGGGGGGGGTTTGGCGAGCAGTACTTC
TRBD2 TRBJ2-7 - TRBV19 CASSITWRGGFYEQYF TGTGCCAGTAGTATTACCTGGCGGGGGGGATTCTACGAGCAGTACTTC
TRBD2 TRBJ2-7 - TRBV7-3 CASSPGLAGVEQYF TGTGCCAGCAGCCCGGGACTAGCGGGAGTTGAGCAGTACTTC
- TRBJ2-7 - TRBV4-1 CASSQVSGLYTSYEQYF TGCGCCAGCAGCCAAGTTAGCGGACTCTATACTTCCTACGAGCAGTACTTC
TRBD1 TRBJ1-6 - TRBV6-6 CATVIRDRGNSPLHF TGTGCCACCGTAATTCGGGACAGGGGGAATTCACCCCTCCACTTT
TRBD1 TRBJ1-2 - TRBV18 CASGENRGANGYTF TGTGCCAGCGGCGAGAACAGGGGAGCTAATGGCTACACCTTC
TRBD2 TRBJ2-1 - TRBV6-5 CASSLLAGVVNEQFF TGTGCCAGCAGCCTACTAGCGGGAGTGGTGAATGAGCAGTTCTTC
- TRBJ1-1 - TRBV27 CASSPGHLTEAFF TGTGCCAGCAGTCCCGGACACCTCACTGAAGCTTTCTTT
TRBD2 TRBJ2-5 - TRBV10-2 CASRTPGGQETQYF TGCGCCAGCAGGACGCCGGGAGGCCAAGAGACCCAGTACTTC
- TRBJ2-7 - TRBV12-3/TRBV12-4 CASSLARGSEQYF TGTGCCAGCAGTTTAGCGCGAGGCTCTGAGCAGTACTTC
TRBD2 TRBJ2-2 - TRBV2 CASSERGGPGELFF TGTGCCAGCAGTGAACGGGGGGGGCCCGGGGAGCTGTTTTTT
- TRBJ2-1 few TRBV27 CASSLGVGGNEQFF TGTGCCAGCAGTTTGGGAGTAGGAGGGAATGAGCAGTTCTTC
TRBD1 TRBJ1-1 - TRBV12-5 CASGWDRNTEAFF TGTGCTAGTGGTTGGGACAGGAACACTGAAGCTTTCTTT
- TRBJ2-7 - TRBV14 CASSQGLGYYEQYF TGTGCCAGCAGCCAAGGACTAGGATATTACGAGCAGTACTTC
TRBD1 TRBJ1-2 - TRBV5-6 CASRSTLRRGLGGYTF TGTGCCAGCAGGTCCACTTTAAGGAGGGGGCTAGGTGGCTACACCTTC
TRBD2 TRBJ2-7 - TRBV5-4 CASSSGRGDEQYF TGTGCCAGCAGCTCCGGACGGGGGGACGAGCAGTACTTC
- TRBJ1-3 few TRBV7-9 CACILSSGNTIYF TGTGCCTGCATTCTCAGCTCTGGAAACACCATATATTTT
TRBD2 TRBJ2-5 - TRBV7-7 CASSLAGTPGTGETQYF TGTGCTAGCAGCTTAGCGGGGACACCCGGTACGGGGGAGACCCAGTACTTC
- TRBJ1-5 - TRBV9 CASSVEQGSKQPQHF TGTGCCAGCAGCGTAGAGCAGGGATCGAAACAGCCCCAGCATTTT
TRBD2 TRBJ2-1 - TRBV11-3 CASSFNPSGGALNEQFF TGTGCCAGCAGCTTCAACCCTAGCGGGGGGGCCCTCAATGAGCAGTTCTTC
- TRBJ2-7 - TRBV5-1 CASSFTGTPYEQYF TGCGCCAGCAGCTTTACAGGGACACCCTACGAGCAGTACTTC
TRBD1 TRBJ1-2 - TRBV19 CASSTGTANYGYTF TGTGCCAGTAGTACGGGGACAGCTAACTATGGCTACACCTTC
TRBD1 TRBJ2-7 - TRBV6-6 CASTGQGTTYEQYF TGTGCCAGCACTGGACAGGGGACAACCTACGAGCAGTACTTC
- TRBJ2-7 - TRBV3-1/TRBV3-2 CASSQAATTEQYF TGTGCCAGCAGCCAAGCCGCGACGACAGAGCAGTACTTC
- TRBJ2-1 - TRBV29-1 CSVETSGGWKFF TGCAGCGTTGAAACCTCCGGCGGGTGGAAGTTCTTC
TRBD1 TRBJ1-1 - TRBV18 CASSLMDREVTEAFF TGTGCCAGCTCACTCATGGACAGGGAGGTGACTGAAGCTTTCTTT
- TRBJ2-1 - TRBV9 CASSLLGQAVNEQFF TGTGCCAGCAGCCTGCTCGGACAAGCAGTCAATGAGCAGTTCTTC
TRBD1 TRBJ1-1 once TRBV18 CASSAGTGNTEAFF TGTGCCAGCTCAGCCGGGACAGGGAACACTGAAGCTTTCTTT
TRBD1 TRBJ1-4 - TRBV5-1 CASSLGQGREKLFF TGCGCCAGCAGCTTGGGACAGGGTCGAGAAAAACTGTTTTTT
- TRBJ2-2 - TRBV7-8 CASSFRTQDTGELFF TGTGCCAGCAGCTTTAGGACACAGGACACCGGGGAGCTGTTTTTT
- TRBJ2-2 few TRBV11-3 CASSTSTDTGELFF TGTGCCAGCTCTACGAGTACAGACACCGGGGAGCTGTTTTTT
TRBD1 TRBJ1-6 - TRBV7-9 CATDRTISPLHF TGTGCCACGGACAGGACAATCTCACCCCTCCACTTT
TRBD1 TRBJ1-2 - TRBV5-6 CASSLETGLSTLYGYTF TGTGCCAGCAGCTTGGAGACAGGGCTCTCGACCCTCTATGGCTACACCTTC
TRBD1 TRBJ1-4 - TRBV2 CASTHRQGGREKLFF TGTGCCAGCACCCACCGACAGGGGGGGAGGGAAAAACTGTTTTTT
TRBD1 TRBJ2-7 - TRBV7-3 CASSLGTGGLYEQYF TGTGCCAGCAGCCTCGGGACAGGGGGACTCTACGAGCAGTACTTC
- TRBJ1-1 - TRBV4-2 CASSQPDRNTEAFF TGTGCCAGCAGCCAACCCGACAGGAACACTGAAGCTTTCTTT
TRBD1 TRBJ2-7 - TRBV6-5 CASDRAYEQYF TGTGCCAGCGACAGGGCCTACGAGCAGTACTTC
- TRBJ1-1 - TRBV7-3 CASSPYAVLSAEAFF TGTGCCAGCAGCCCGTATGCGGTGCTGTCGGCTGAAGCTTTCTTT
TRBD1 TRBJ1-5 - TRBV28 CASRQPGQQLAQHF TGTGCCAGCCGTCAACCGGGACAGCAACTAGCCCAGCATTTT
TRBD1 TRBJ1-5 - TRBV11-2 CASSLLGGGAGQPQHF TGTGCCAGCAGCTTATTAGGGGGCGGTGCAGGTCAGCCCCAGCATTTT
- TRBJ1-5 - TRBV7-6 CASSPGGGGQPQHF TGTGCCAGCAGCCCCGGGGGTGGGGGTCAGCCCCAGCATTTT
- TRBJ2-1 - TRBV18 CASSLRILGSEGYNEQFF TGTGCCAGCTCGCTCAGAATACTAGGATCAGAGGGCTACAATGAGCAGTTCTTC
- TRBJ2-3 - TRBV4-1 CASSQFPRGSDTQYF TGCGCCAGCAGCCAATTCCCCAGGGGTTCGGATACGCAGTATTTT
- TRBJ1-1 - TRBV20-1 CSASRGAFTEAFF TGCAGTGCTAGTCGGGGGGCTTTCACTGAAGCTTTCTTT
TRBD2 TRBJ2-1 - TRBV6-5 CASRRTSGLDEQFF TGTGCCAGCAGGCGAACTAGCGGGCTCGATGAGCAGTTCTTC
TRBD1 TRBJ2-7 once TRBV7-2 CASSLEGGQDYEQYF TGTGCCAGCAGCTTAGAGGGGGGACAGGACTACGAGCAGTACTTC
TRBD1 TRBJ2-3 - TRBV27 CASSLRPGQVRITDTQYF TGTGCCAGCAGTTTACGGCCCGGACAGGTTAGAATTACAGATACGCAGTATTTT
TRBD2 TRBJ2-1 - TRBV24-1 CATSDPSGGASNEQFF TGTGCCACCAGTGACCCCAGCGGGGGGGCCTCCAATGAGCAGTTCTTC
TRBD1 TRBJ1-2 - TRBV10-2 CASSEVTGAGYTF TGCGCCAGCAGTGAGGTAACAGGGGCCGGCTACACCTTC
TRBD1 TRBJ1-5 many TRBV29-1 CSVTGQGNQPQHF TGCAGCGTCACGGGACAGGGCAATCAGCCCCAGCATTTT